Included here is one T cell receptor (beta chain) sequence, with context. The antigen it recognizes is unknown. No qualities accompany the bases; no much larger clone lies one base away. This sample is drawn from a study of cytomegalovirus exposure and HLA in healthy donors (dated by TCRdb to about 2017). Some background on the complete study: An earlier analysis of some 620 of the donors reported 276 Gb of sequence data and 117 million unique TCR beta sequences obtained from some 200 million T cells. An early release covering roughly 640 HLA-typed donors comprised about 310 gigabases of sequencing data and roughly 85 million unique TCR sequences. The genetic ancestry cluster associated with self-reported Caucasian donors included about 81% of the 350 to 500 genotyped donors. The study aimed to test whether signatures of past pathogen exposure could be identified by cataloging public T cell receptors. The study profiled the T cell repertoires of about 720 subjects by immunosequencing and related them to cytomegalovirus serostatus. Along with the roughly 700-subject first cohort, a separate validation cohort of over a hundred different subjects was used. To predict cytomegalovirus infection status, the study combined high-throughput TCR immunosequencing, statistical association of individual TCRs with disease status, and machine learning. A later analysis re-examined previously published TCR beta repertoires from 610 or so donors and added high-resolution HLA genotyping to investigate patterns of TCR occurrence. Rather than using new phenotypic data, the later analysis identified candidate immune exposures from TCR beta sequences and from how often those sequences occurred across donors. An earlier analysis of roughly 580 of the donors used high-throughput TCR beta sequencing to judge whether each TCR beta V gene segment behaved as functional or pseudogenic. Donor age, sex, ethnicity and CMV serostatus were compiled together with the repertoire data. A later genetic analysis took genome-wide SNP genotypes for about three fifths of the 666 donors and used that subset as a discovery cohort. Every discovery cohort repertoire had been produced on one sequencing platform. HLA typing covered class I and class II loci at four-digit resolution. The number of donors typed differed by locus, with about 629-630 for A, B, C, DRB1 and DQB1, 522 for DQA1, 600 to 610 for DPA1, and under 490 for DPB1. Roughly five DR-DQ haplotypes were handled as single units for association and clustering because linkage in the cohort was strong. Across about 370 genotyped donors of the cohort, an average of 235,054 unique TCR beta nucleotide sequences per donor were sequenced, and roughly 20% of those sequences were non-productive. Points the paper makes about the study in general: In a later analysis, HLA-associated TCR beta chains showed more clonal expansion and lower generation probabilities than non-associated chains that were equally common. A cluster of highly shared sequence variants was judged likely to represent a technical artifact of the sequencing pipeline. An association between a missense DCLRE1C variant and V-gene and J-gene trimming of TCR beta chains was found in a later genetic analysis and replicated in an independent cohort. In a later analysis, the rate of TCR association differed among HLA loci, with DRB1 alleles having the most associated TCRs and HLA-C alleles having the fewest. At a false discovery rate of 0.05, a later analysis linked some 17,000 TCR beta sequences to specific HLA alleles. In vitro tests confirmed that a few of the cytomegalovirus-associated TCR beta chains recognize cytomegalovirus antigens. A further reported finding was that TCR beta sequences accurately predicted the HLA-A and HLA-B alleles for most subjects in the first cohort. Compared with the roughly 670-donor mean, donors in an Asian-associated ancestry cluster had fewer N-insertions in productive TCRs, according to a later genetic analysis. A later analysis found that most CMV-associated TCR beta chains appeared HLA-restricted, with HLA associations seemingly driven largely by CMV exposure. Some IMGT-functional V segments, including TRBV6-2 and TRBV6-3, could not be told apart with the 87-base-pair reads, so those segments were excluded. The study listed 150 to 200 TCR beta chains as associated with cytomegalovirus. Immune exposure information for the cohort was limited to CMV serostatus. Roughly uniform sequencing depth across donors was assumed in presence/absence analyses, although this assumption may not hold. Because HLA typing was missing for some donors at each locus, association tests included only the typed subset. When HLA alleles, especially DR and DQ, strongly co-occurred, attributing TCR associations to individual alleles was difficult. About 17 rarely observed V segments, including chromosome 9 orphons, were excluded from the earlier analysis of about 600 of the donors because counts were too low. In this cohort, only TCR beta chains were sequenced, and detectable features were limited by the absence of alpha or paired-chain data. In a later analysis, several top co-occurrence clusters were reported to appear linked to parvovirus B19, influenza, CMV and Epstein-Barr virus. Correlated functional status among segregating V segments might be attributable to linkage disequilibrium, but an unknown experimental factor could not be ruled out. The classifier was reported to diagnose cytomegalovirus status with high specificity and sensitivity in both the original cohort and the validation cohort. While some public TCRs were present in many individuals, most TCR sequences turned up only very rarely across donors. The authors suggested that the approach could potentially be generalized to other disease states and immunological phenotypes. Broadly in line with IMGT annotations, most TCR beta V segments showed up in productive rearrangements about 87% or about 30% of the time in an earlier analysis of several hundred of the donors.

Per the germline V gene (reference sequence), MNHEY is the CDR1 and SMNVEV is the CDR2. Unmatched junction bases come to 8, with V trimmed by 2 bases and J by 5 bases. The cysteine opens and the phenylalanine closes a CDR3 of 17 amino acids. CDR3 DNA only is kept here, 51 bases in frame from base 1. The cohort comprised under 700 healthy bone marrow donors. At the time of sampling, all cohort members were nominally healthy, though unrecorded immune exposures were likely present. The donor tested CMV seropositive, placing the donor among the approximately 290 seropositive members of the cohort. A peripheral blood sample was provided by each donor, and peripheral blood mononuclear cells were used for TCR beta sequencing. Genomic DNA was extracted from the blood cell samples with the Qiagen DNeasy Blood Extraction Kit. Library method: the immunoSEQ multiplex PCR assay. The multiplex PCR relied on a mix of 60 forward primers for TCR Vbeta segments and 13 reverse primers for TCR Jbeta segments. The CDR3 region of rearranged TCR beta genes was amplified from genomic DNA with a multiplex PCR assay. The amplified TCR beta libraries were sequenced on the Illumina HiSeq System as 87-base-pair reads. For the original study's pipeline: In a later analysis, tens of millions of unique TCR beta chains were counted across the roughly 610 repertoires, and approximately 11 million of these chains were shared by at least two donors. A nearest-neighbor algorithm error-corrected the raw reads and collapsed the reads into unique sequences, merging closely related sequences to remove PCR and sequencing errors. Alignment of CDR3 sequences to IMGT reference sequences was used to assign V, D and J gene segments. Each retained sequence needed at least a six-nucleotide match to both a V gene segment and a J gene segment. Rearrangements were called productive when the CDR3 lacked stop codons and stayed in frame with V and J; all others were non-productive. CDR3 was defined according to IMGT convention as the region running from the second conserved V-encoded cysteine to the conserved J-encoded phenylalanine. The earlier analysis of approximately 590 of the donors excluded any sequence lacking an unambiguous match to a single V gene segment. An earlier analysis of roughly 590 of the donors called V segments functional above 56.7% productive rearrangements and segregating when the between-donor standard deviation exceeded 5%. To diagnose cytomegalovirus status from the catalog of TCR beta chain sequences, a statistical classification framework was built. V and J gene assignment, in a later analysis, came from comparing TCR nucleotide sequences with IMGT/GENE-DB human TR gene sequences. In a later analysis, CDR3 sequences and most-parsimonious VDJ recombination scenarios were assigned using the TCRdist pipeline. In a later analysis, each TCR beta chain was defined by its CDR3 amino acid sequence together with its V-gene family, and reads lacking a unique V-gene family were excluded. In a later analysis, 500 to 650 highly shared, low-generation-probability nucleotide sequences were removed to address suspected cross-contamination and a sequencing artifact. In a later analysis, a clonal expansion index was calculated for each public chain from normalized within-repertoire ranks of inferred template counts. A later analysis computed generation probabilities with a VDJ recombination model fitted to out-of-frame rearrangements, and checked the results against IGoR. In a later analysis, hypergeometric tests were used to score TCR-TCR, TCR-HLA and TCR-CMV co-occurrence, with a repertoire-size bias correction applied to TCR pairs. A later analysis estimated false discovery rates by permuting HLA or CMV assignments 20 times. In a later analysis, co-occurring TCRs were grouped using DBSCAN, with TCRdist sequence similarity added in when clustering inside HLA-allele-positive subsets. Co-occurrence clustering excluded repertoires with fewer than 30,000 or more than 120,000 public chains, plus five with anomalous nucleotide sharing. TCRdb obtained this table from immuneACCESS and retained in-frame rearrangements with V and J assigned. These tables miss some clones; where compared with another copy, unresolved V genes account for less than half of the shortfall, and the remainder is unexplained. V and J calls and clone size come straight from that table; D and trimming were deduced from the DNA. In all, the sample holds 200,000 to 300,000 clones, and approximately 84% of those were seen once. Roughly 2% of the sample belongs to the ten largest clones.

The sequencing sample was made of PBMCs. The chain is made from TRBV27 and TRBJ2-1, and 11 junctional nucleotides match TRBD2. This TCR derives from a woman between 40 and 50 years old in good health and CMV-seropositive. The encoded CDR3 is CASSLGPGLAVDNEQFF. The DNA sequence is given as TGTGCCAGCAGTTTAGGGCCGGGACTAGCGGTCGACAATGAGCAGTTCTTC.